This entry is about one TCR beta chain. The sample originates from a study of blood T cell repertoires in COVID-19. Study-level information: Sites in the United States, Italy and Spain provided acute and convalescent COVID-19 samples.

Cohort assignment relied on participant-reported clinical history. Trimming cost V 5 bases and J 5 bases; bases outside gene matches: 9. CDR3 length: 16 amino acids. Germline V gives CDR1 LNHDA, CDR2 SQIVND (reference sequence). The protocol was immunoSEQ multiplex PCR, while the TCRdb copy is restricted to in-frame clones and leaves out a portion. The sample holds some 300,000 clones, just under 90% seen once. This chain uses TRBV19 with TRBJ2-5, with 12 nucleotides matching TRBD1. The receptor was isolated from a woman aged 30 to 39 who had recovered from COVID-19. The sequenced sample consisted of PBMCs or T cells enriched from blood (not recorded which). The CDR3 DNA reads as TGTGCCAGTAGTTTAACCGGGACAGGGGGCGAGGAGACCCAGTACTTC. Translated, it gives CASSLTGTGGEETQYF.